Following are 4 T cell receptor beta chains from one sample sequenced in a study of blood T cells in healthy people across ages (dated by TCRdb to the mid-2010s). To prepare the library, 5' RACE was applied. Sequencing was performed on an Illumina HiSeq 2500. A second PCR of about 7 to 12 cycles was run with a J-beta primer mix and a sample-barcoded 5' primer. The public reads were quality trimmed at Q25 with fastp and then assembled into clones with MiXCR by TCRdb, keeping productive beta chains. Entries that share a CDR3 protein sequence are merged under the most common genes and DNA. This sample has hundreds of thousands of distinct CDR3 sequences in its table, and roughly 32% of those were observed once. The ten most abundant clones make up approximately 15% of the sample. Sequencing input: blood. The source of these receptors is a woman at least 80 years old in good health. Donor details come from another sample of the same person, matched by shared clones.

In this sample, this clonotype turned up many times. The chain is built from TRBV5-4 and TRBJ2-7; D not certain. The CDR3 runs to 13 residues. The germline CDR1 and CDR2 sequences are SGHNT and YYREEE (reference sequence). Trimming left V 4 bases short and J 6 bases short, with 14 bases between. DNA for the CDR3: TGTGCCAGCAGCGCGGCCTTAGATCGCGAGCAGTACTTC. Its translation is CASSAALDREQYF.

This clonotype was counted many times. The CDR3 region is CASREGGATDTQYF. CDR3 DNA sequence: TGTGCCAGCAGGGAAGGCGGGGCCACAGATACGCAGTATTTT. The genes are TRBV13 and TRBJ2-3; maybe TRBD2 (6 bases). Trimming cost V 6 bases and J 2 bases, with 12 bases left between them. Germline V lookup: CDR1 PRHDT, CDR2 FYEKMQ (reference sequence). There are 14 residues in the CDR3.

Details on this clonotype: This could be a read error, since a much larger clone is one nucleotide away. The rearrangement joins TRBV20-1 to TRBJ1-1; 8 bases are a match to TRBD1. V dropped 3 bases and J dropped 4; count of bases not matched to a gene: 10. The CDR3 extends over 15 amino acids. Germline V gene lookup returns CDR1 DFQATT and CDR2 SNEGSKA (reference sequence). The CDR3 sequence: CSARPPGQVSTEAFF. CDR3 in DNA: TGCAGTGCTAGGCCCCCGGGACAGGTGAGCACTGAAGCTTTCTTT.

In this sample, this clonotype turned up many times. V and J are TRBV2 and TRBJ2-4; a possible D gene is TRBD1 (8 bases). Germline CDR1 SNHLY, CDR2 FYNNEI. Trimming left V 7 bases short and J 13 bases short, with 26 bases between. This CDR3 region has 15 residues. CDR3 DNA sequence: TGTGCCAGCACCCAAAGGGGAGAAACAGGGGGGGAGCAGTACTTC. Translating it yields CASTQRGETGGEQYF.